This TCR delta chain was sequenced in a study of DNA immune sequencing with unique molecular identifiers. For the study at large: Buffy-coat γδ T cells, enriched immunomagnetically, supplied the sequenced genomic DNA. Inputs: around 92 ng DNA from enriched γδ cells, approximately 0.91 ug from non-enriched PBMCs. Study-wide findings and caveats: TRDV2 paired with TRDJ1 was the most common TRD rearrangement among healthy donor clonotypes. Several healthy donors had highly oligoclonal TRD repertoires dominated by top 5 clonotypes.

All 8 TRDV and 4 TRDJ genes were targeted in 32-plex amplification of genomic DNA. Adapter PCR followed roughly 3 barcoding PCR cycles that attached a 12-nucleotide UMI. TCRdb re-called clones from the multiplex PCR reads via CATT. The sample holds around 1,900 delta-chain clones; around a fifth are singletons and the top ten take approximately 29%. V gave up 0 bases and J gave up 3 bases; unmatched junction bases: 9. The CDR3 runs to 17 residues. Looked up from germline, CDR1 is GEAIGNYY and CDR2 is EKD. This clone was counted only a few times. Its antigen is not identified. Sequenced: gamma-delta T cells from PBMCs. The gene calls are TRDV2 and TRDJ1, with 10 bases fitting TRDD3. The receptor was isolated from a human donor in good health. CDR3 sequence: CACDTILGDPGADKLIF. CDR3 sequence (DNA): TGTGCCTGTGACACCATACTGGGGGATCCAGGGGCCGATAAACTCATCTTT.